This T cell receptor (beta chain) is from a study of vaccination and CD4 T cells after COVID-19 (dated 2022 in TCRdb). Notes on the research overall: Six males and four females were included in the convalescent cohort, with two Hispanic individuals, seven Caucasians, two Asians and one multiracial person represented. Culture stimuli were overlapping spike peptide pools from SARS-CoV-2 and from the common cold coronaviruses HCoV-NL63, HCoV-OC43 and HCoV-229E. In control cultures, a CEFX viral epitope pool was used as positive control, an HIV-1 Nef peptide pool was used as negative control, or no peptide was added. Post-vaccine blood samples were collected a median of approximately 68 days after the second vaccine dose, ranging from roughly 13 to 250 days. In under twelve COVID-19 convalescent patients and a handful of infection-naive healthy vaccine recipients, researchers compared the spike-specific CD4+ TCR repertoire from before mRNA vaccination with the repertoire from after. Two doses of either the Pfizer-BioNTech BNT162b2 vaccine (n=8) or the Moderna mRNA-1273 vaccine (n=2) were administered to participants. Post-COVID blood samples from convalescent patients were collected a median of 101 days after diagnosis, with a range of roughly 35 to 180 days.

The protocol used for the library was PCR. At the Johns Hopkins FTIC core, DNA from the cultured CD4+ T cells underwent TCR sequencing with the Oncomine TCR Beta short-read assay. The QIAamp micro DNA kit was used to extract genomic DNA from the cultured CD4+ T cells. Oncomine TCR Beta libraries made from cultured CD4+ T cells were pooled using unique dual indexes and sequenced on an Illumina iSeq 100. The source study handled its data this way. Non-productive sequences were removed, and CDR3s that did not start with C, did not end with F or W, or were shorter than 7 amino acids were discarded. Antigen-specific clonotypes were identified using the MANAFEST web application through comparison of peptide-stimulated wells with reference and other culture wells. For a clone to be called positive, the clone needed an FDR below 0.05, an odds ratio above 5, and a productive frequency above 0.1% in at least two of three replicate wells. Cross-reactive clonotypes were defined as significantly expanded in both SARS-CoV-2 spike wells and at least one common cold coronavirus spike condition. Levenshtein distances (stringdist) and unrooted phylogenetic trees (ape) in R version 3.6.1 were used to assess CDR3 homology. TCRdb took the public reads, trimmed them with fastp at Q25, ran MiXCR for clone calling and kept in-frame beta chains. One record per CDR3 amino acid sequence lists the most common genes and DNA. The V and J calls were not made by the authors but by TCRdb's processing. Recorded for this sample are more than 11,000 distinct CDR3 sequences; less than 35% of them occurred a single time. The ten top clones hold around 19% of the sample.

Sample treatment or condition, as interpreted from the label and publication: roughly 10-day PBMC culture with coronavirus spike peptide pools or control peptides (ViraFEST assay). The ViraFEST assay, used in the study, expanded antigen-specific T cells with peptide pools and then identified the expanded clonotypes through TCR sequencing. The absence of prior SARS-CoV-2 infection in healthy vaccine recipients was confirmed by negative nucleocapsid antibody tests before and after vaccination. Under 2.5 million PBMCs per well were cultured in IMDM with approximately 5% human AB serum and roughly 9.3 IU/ml IL-2, plus 10 ug/ml peptide pools. On days 3 and 7, half of the culture medium was replaced with fresh IL-2-containing medium. After 10 days of culture, CD4+ T cells were isolated by negative selection with the EasySep CD4+ T cell isolation kit. PBMCs were separated from whole blood using Ficoll-Paque Plus gradient centrifugation and then either used fresh or cryopreserved at -140C. Triplicate wells were generally used for each culture condition.

This clonotype was seen more than once but under ten times. Its antigen remains unidentified. No much larger clone exists at a distance of one base, and base qualities are not known. Trimming takes 2 bases from V and 0 bases from J, and the germline ends sit 5 bases apart. CDR1 and CDR2 (SGHKS, YYEKEE) derive from the germline V gene (reference sequence). Its CDR3 holds 13 amino acids, cysteine through phenylalanine. The kept DNA is CDR3 alone, 39 bases in frame from the first base. The investigation overall reported the following: Although the median number of SARS-CoV-2-reactive clonotypes went up from fewer than 25 after infection to roughly 40 after vaccination, the increase was not significant. The number of convalescent patients in the study was relatively small, and the study did not examine early timepoints following natural infection. Among convalescent patients, a median around 83% of the SARS-CoV-2-reactive clones seen after vaccination appeared only after vaccination, which suggests priming specific to the vaccine. Nearly all vaccine-specific clones in convalescent patients (304 of 307) were mono-reactive for SARS-CoV-2 spike rather than cross-reactive with common cold coronaviruses.

The rearrangement joined TRBV5-5 to TRBJ1-1, with the D gene too uncertain to name. The specimen comprised CD4+ T cells from blood, cultured in vitro, sampled before SARS-CoV-2 vaccination. This TCR came from a human donor who received a COVID-19 vaccine. The DNA reads TGTGCCAGCAGCTTCGCGATGAACACTGAAGCTTTCTTT. It translates as CASSFAMNTEAFF.